This TCR beta chain was captured by sequencing in a study of blood T cell repertoires in COVID-19. Looking at the study overall: Specimens from acute and convalescent COVID-19 originated in the United States, Italy and Spain. From T cells, B-cell-depleted T cells, or PBMCs came the material, which was cDNA or gDNA.

Measured with immunoSEQ multiplex PCR; TCRdb has only the in-frame clones, and not every one. The sample shows 80,000 to 95,000 clones, about four fifths of them seen only once. This clone was picked up one time. This clonotype was sampled from a woman aged 80 or over with acute or convalescent COVID-19. Sequencing was carried out using peripheral blood.

CDR3 bases: TGTGCCACCAGCAGAGACGGTGGGTCCACCGGGTACGAGCAGTACTTC. This encodes CATSRDGGSTGYEQYF. The rearrangement joins TRBV15 to TRBJ2-7; D call uncertain. Germline CDR1 reads LNHNV; CDR2 reads YYDKDF (reference sequence). CDR3 length: 16 amino acids. Deletions cut 0 bases from V and 4 bases from J, with 16 bases between.